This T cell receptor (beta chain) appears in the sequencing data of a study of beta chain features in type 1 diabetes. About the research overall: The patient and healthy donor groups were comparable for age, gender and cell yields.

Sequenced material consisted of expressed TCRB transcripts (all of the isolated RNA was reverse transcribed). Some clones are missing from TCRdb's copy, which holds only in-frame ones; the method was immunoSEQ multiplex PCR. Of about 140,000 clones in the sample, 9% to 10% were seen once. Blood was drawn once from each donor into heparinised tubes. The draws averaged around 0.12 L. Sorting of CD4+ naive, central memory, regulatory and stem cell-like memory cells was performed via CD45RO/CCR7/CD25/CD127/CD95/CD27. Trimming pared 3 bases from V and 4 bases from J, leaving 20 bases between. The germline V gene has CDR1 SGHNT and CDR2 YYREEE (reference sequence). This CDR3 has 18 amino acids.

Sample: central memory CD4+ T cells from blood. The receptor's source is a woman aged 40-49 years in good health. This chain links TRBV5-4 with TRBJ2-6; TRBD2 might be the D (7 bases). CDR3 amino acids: CASSSALGGGSGANVLTF. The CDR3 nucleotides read TGTGCCAGCAGCTCGGCCCTGGGGGGGGGCTCAGGGGCCAACGTCCTGACTTTC.